This paragraph reports one TCR beta chain. This record belongs to a study of T cells after posttransplantation cyclophosphamide. V gave up 3 bases and J gave up 0 bases; unmatched junction bases: 7. The CDR3 loop spans 17 amino acids. Per germline, CDR1 MDHEN and CDR2 SYDVKM. The method was immunoSEQ multiplex PCR; TCRdb's version includes in-frame clones alone and lacks a portion of them. The sample has a few thousand clones, 90% to 95% seen once. The source material was naive CD4+ T cells sorted from PBMCs. This receptor was obtained from a man between 45 and 60 years old. The J gene is TRBJ1-5, the V gene TRBV28; TRBD1 agrees at 8 bases. The CDR3 reads CASSLPQGVNSNQPQHF. Here the CDR3 DNA reads TGTGCCAGCAGTTTGCCACAGGGGGTGAATAGCAATCAGCCCCAGCATTTT.